The rows below give T cell receptor beta chains drawn from one sample of a study of cytomegalovirus exposure and HLA in healthy donors. The repertoire was sequenced with immunoSEQ multiplex PCR; TCRdb's copy has only in-frame clones and lacks some. The data show under 200,000 clones, about 70% seen once. Sequenced material: PBMCs. The receptors stem from a woman younger than 35 in good health and CMV-seropositive. CDR3s include the opening cysteine and the closing phenylalanine or tryptophan. The D gene is left open where the match is weak. Part of the rows lack a size; the others show once, few, many or a class for expanded clones.

>NA|TRBV11-1|NA|TRBJ2-3
TGTGCCAGCAGTTACCTCAGCGTCGATACGCAGTATTTT
CASSYLSVDTQYF
>NA|TRBV6-1|TRBD1|TRBJ1-1
TGTGCCAGCAGTGAAATTACAGGGGGCTGGGGGTTGAACACTGAAGCTTTCTTT
CASSEITGGWGLNTEAFF
>NA|TRBV5-6|NA|TRBJ2-1
TGTGCCAGCAGCTTTGGGCAGGATGAGCAGTTCTTC
CASSFGQDEQFF
>NA|TRBV19|NA|TRBJ2-2
TGTGCCGGGCGAAGGGACACAAACACCGGGGAGCTGTTTTTT
CAGRRDTNTGELFF
>few|TRBV7-8|NA|TRBJ2-5
TGTGCCAGCAGCTTAGCGGGAGGCCAAGAGACCCAGTACTTC
CASSLAGGQETQYF
>NA|TRBV7-8|NA|TRBJ2-4
TGTGCCAGCAGCTTAGAGGCAGGGGAAGACATTCAGTACTTC
CASSLEAGEDIQYF
>NA|TRBV6-6|TRBD1|TRBJ1-1
TGTGCCAGCAGATTACTCCCGGGACAGTACACTGAAGCTTTCTTT
CASRLLPGQYTEAFF
>NA|TRBV30|NA|TRBJ1-6
TGTGCCTGGAGTCCAGGATCTCGACCCCTCCACTTT
CAWSPGSRPLHF
>NA|TRBV30|TRBD1|TRBJ1-1
TGTGCCTGGAGGGGTCTGGGACAGACGAACACTGAAGCTTTCTTT
CAWRGLGQTNTEAFF
>NA|TRBV5-6|NA|TRBJ2-7
TGCGCCAGCAGCTCTGGGGCGTACGAGCAGTACTTC
CASSSGAYEQYF
>NA|TRBV27|NA|TRBJ1-1
TGTGCCAGCAGTCCGGGATTGACGGGGAACACTGAAGCTTTCTTT
CASSPGLTGNTEAFF
>once|TRBV27|NA|TRBJ1-5
TGTGCCAGCAGTCTACAGGGAGGCAATCAGCCCCAGCATTTT
CASSLQGGNQPQHF
>NA|TRBV7-9|TRBD1|TRBJ2-1
TGTGCCAGCAGCTTAGCGGAGGCAGGGGGCGCGGGGAATGAGCAGTTCTTC
CASSLAEAGGAGNEQFF
>NA|TRBV9|TRBD1|TRBJ2-1
TGTGCCACCGGGACAGGGTTGAATGAGCAGTTCTTC
CATGTGLNEQFF
>NA|TRBV7-9|NA|TRBJ1-5
TGTGCCAGCAGCTTAGGCGGAGGATTAGCTCAGCCCCAGCATTTT
CASSLGGGLAQPQHF
>NA|TRBV28|TRBD1|TRBJ1-5
TGTGCCAGCCGAATCCTCCGCAGGGGGGCTCGACAGCCCCAGCATTTT
CASRILRRGARQPQHF
>NA|TRBV6-6|NA|TRBJ2-7
TGTGCCGGCACCCCAGGGGTAGGCTTTTACTACGAGCAGTACTTC
CAGTPGVGFYYEQYF
>NA|TRBV2|TRBD1|TRBJ1-5
TGTGCCAGCAGGGACAGGGGGAATCAGCCCCAGCATTTT
CASRDRGNQPQHF
>NA|TRBV2|NA|TRBJ1-1
TGTGCCAGCAGTGAGCAACAGACTAAAACTGAAGCTTTCTTT
CASSEQQTKTEAFF
>once|TRBV30|NA|TRBJ2-1
TGTGCCTGGGGGAGAGGGGGAGAGGAGCAGTTCTTC
CAWGRGGEEQFF
>NA|TRBV7-9|TRBD2|TRBJ2-1
TGTGCCGGATGGACTAGCGGGACCGTTTTTCTAGGCAATGAGCAGTTCTTC
CAGWTSGTVFLGNEQFF
>NA|TRBV25-1|NA|TRBJ2-1
TGTGCCAGCAGTGATATTAATTCCTACAATGAGCAGTTCTTC
CASSDINSYNEQFF
>once|TRBV5-4|NA|TRBJ2-5
TGTGCCAGCAGCTGGAGTGTGGAAGTCGGGGAGACCCAGTACTTC
CASSWSVEVGETQYF
>NA|TRBV6-1|NA|TRBJ1-1
TGTGCCAGCAGTGAGGGCGGGGGGAACACTGAAGCTTTCTTT
CASSEGGGNTEAFF
>NA|TRBV25-1|NA|TRBJ2-4
TGTGCCAGCAGTGAAGCGGGACGGCCCCATGCGCGGAACATTCAGTACTTC
CASSEAGRPHARNIQYF
>NA|TRBV2|TRBD2|TRBJ2-2
TGTGCCAGCAGTGAAGTAGCGGGGGGGCCCGGGGAGCTGTTTTTT
CASSEVAGGPGELFF
>NA|TRBV5-1|TRBD1|TRBJ1-2
TGCGCCAGCGGTCGGGGGGACAGGGAATACAATGGCTACACCTTC
CASGRGDREYNGYTF
>once|TRBV2|TRBD1|TRBJ1-5
TGTGCCAGCAGTGGACAGGGCAATAGCAATCAGCCCCAGCATTTT
CASSGQGNSNQPQHF
>NA|TRBV6-1|NA|TRBJ1-3
TGTGCCAGCAGTGGACAGCTCCTCACTGGAAACACCATATATTTT
CASSGQLLTGNTIYF
>NA|TRBV5-1|TRBD2|TRBJ2-7
TGCGCCAGCAGCTTCAGCGGGATAACCTACGAGCAGTACTTC
CASSFSGITYEQYF
>NA|TRBV4-2|NA|TRBJ2-7
TGTGCCAGCAGCCAAGATCAGGGCTACGAGCAGTACTTC
CASSQDQGYEQYF